The 23 T cell receptor beta chains below all came from one sample that was sequenced in a study of PD-1 and CTLA-4 blockade in melanoma. Only in-frame clones appear in the TCRdb table, and some are missing; sequencing was by immunoSEQ multiplex PCR. The profile shows 20,000 to 25,000 clones, about 91% of them singletons. The sample here was CD8+ T cells from peripheral blood, taken before anti-PD-1 treatment. These receptor sequences come from a human donor with melanoma.

V is TRBV18 and J is TRBJ2-7; D is ambiguous. CDR1 and CDR2 (germline): KGHSH, LQKENI. V was trimmed by 6 bases and J by 1 base, leaving 13 bases between them. CDR3 length: 14 residues. As DNA, the CDR3 is TGTGCCAGCTCTCATGACACGGGTTCCTACGAGCAGTACTTC. Translation gives CASSHDTGSYEQYF.

In its sample, this clone was seen once. The V call is TRBV6-5, the J call TRBJ2-7; perhaps TRBD2 as D (7 bases). The V gene lost 8 bases and the J gene lost 5 bases, with 16 bases spanning the gap. CDR1 and CDR2 from the germline V gene are MNHEY and SVGAGI. This CDR3 is built from 13 residues. The CDR3 reads CASRGGGLDEQYF. CDR3 sequence (DNA): TGTGCCAGCCGAGGGGGGGGCCTCGACGAGCAGTACTTC.

The V gene is TRBV7-6, the J gene TRBJ1-4; 8 nucleotides agree with TRBD1. The CDR3 covers 14 residues. Germline V gene sequence: CDR1 SGHVS, CDR2 FNYEAQ. The ends lost 3 bases at V and 6 bases at J; junction bases unmatched: 3. Written as DNA, the CDR3 is TGTGCCAGCAGCTTCATGACAGGGGATGAAAAACTGTTTTTT. Translated: CASSFMTGDEKLFF.

The V gene is TRBV28, the J gene TRBJ1-2; D unclear. The CDR3 is 11 amino acids. Germline loops: CDR1 MDHEN, CDR2 SYDVKM. Trimming removed 5 bases at V and 8 bases at J, with 9 bases between. CDR3 sequence: CASSGPRGYTF. In nucleotides, the CDR3 is TGTGCCAGCAGTGGACCTAGGGGCTACACCTTC.

The rearrangement joins TRBV27 to TRBJ1-1; no reliable D call. Looked up from germline, CDR1 is MNHEY and CDR2 is SMNVEV (reference sequence). Between the trimmed V and J ends, which lost 7 bases and 2 bases, there was a span of 5 bases. CDR3 length: 11 residues. The CDR3: CASIANTEAFF. The CDR3 DNA sequence: TGTGCCAGCATTGCAAACACTGAAGCTTTCTTT.

This rearrangement joins TRBV20-1 to TRBJ1-1; perhaps TRBD1 as D (5 bases). This CDR3 has 10 residues. The germline gives CDR1 DFQATT, CDR2 SNEGSKA (reference sequence). V lost 4 bases, J lost 6 bases, and 6 bases lay in between. The CDR3: CSATGSEAFF. The CDR3 coding sequence is TGCAGTGCTACAGGGTCTGAAGCTTTCTTT.

The genes are TRBV10-2 and TRBJ1-1; 7 bases agree with TRBD1. The trim removed 5 bases at V and 5 bases at J, leaving 2 bases unmatched. The CDR3 spans 12 residues. Germline CDR1 reads WSHSY; CDR2 reads SAAADI. This chain's CDR3 is CASSWTGTEAFF. The CDR3 DNA reads TGCGCCAGCAGTTGGACAGGTACTGAAGCTTTCTTT.

V gene TRBV28 combines with J gene TRBJ1-5; 7 bases are shared with TRBD1. Germline V gene sequence: CDR1 MDHEN, CDR2 SYDVKM. V was pared by 3 bases and J by 2 bases, with 7 bases of the junction left unmatched. The CDR3 runs 16 residues. CDR3 region: CASSLTEGTGNQPQHF. The CDR3 bases are TGTGCCAGCAGTTTGACGGAGGGGACAGGCAATCAGCCCCAGCATTTT.

This chain joins TRBV7-3 and TRBJ2-3; 11 bases agree with TRBD2. The CDR3 spans 15 residues. Germline V gene sequence: CDR1 SGHTA, CDR2 FQGTGA. J gave up 2 bases and V 5 bases, and 3 bases lay outside the gene matches. The CDR3 DNA reads TGTGCCAGCAGCAATAGCGGGGGGGACACAGATACGCAGTATTTT. It codes for CASSNSGGDTDTQYF.

CDR3 amino acids: CASSLDQDLNTEAFF. For the CDR3, the DNA is TGTGCCAGCAGTTTAGATCAGGATTTGAACACTGAAGCTTTCTTT. The V and J genes are TRBV28 and TRBJ1-1, with no clear D. Germline CDR1 and CDR2: MDHEN and SYDVKM. The CDR3 totals 15 residues. V was trimmed by 2 bases and J by 0 bases, leaving 10 bases between them. Combining the CDR3 with reference TRBV28 and TRBJ1-1 gives the whole variable domain DVKVTQSSRYLVKRTGEKVFLECVQDMDHENMFWYRQDPGLGLRLIYFSYDVKMKEKGDIPEGYSVSREKKERFSLILESASTNQTSMYLCASSLDQDLNTEAFFGQGTRLTVV.

This clone was seen only a few times. This chain joins TRBV19 and TRBJ1-1, with D tentatively TRBD1 (5 bases). The CDR3 runs to 14 residues. Germline V gene sequence: CDR1 LNHDA, CDR2 SQIVND (reference sequence). The V end lost 6 bases, the J end lost 2 bases, and 13 bases lay between the germline ends. The CDR3 sequence is CASSLDGDNTEAFF. CDR3 nucleotide sequence: TGTGCCAGTAGCTTGGACGGGGACAACACTGAAGCTTTCTTT.

The CDR3, as DNA: TGTGCCAGCAGTGAAGCGTGGCAGGGGGAAGAGACCCAGTACTTC. It yields the protein CASSEAWQGEETQYF. The chain is built from TRBV2 and TRBJ2-5; TRBD1 matches at 7 bases. The CDR3 runs 15 residues. Per germline, CDR1 SNHLY and CDR2 FYNNEI. V trimming: 0 bases; J trimming: 3 bases; junction bases outside the gene matches: 4.

J is TRBJ1-4 and V is TRBV7-8; TRBD1 matches at 10 bases. CDR1 and CDR2 (germline): SGHVS, FQNEAQ. Trimming took 0 bases from V and 6 from J; bases not matched to a gene: 4. The CDR3 totals 16 residues. CDR3 coding DNA: TGTGCCAGCAGCTTAGCGACCGGGACAGGGGATGAAAAACTGTTTTTT. Translated: CASSLATGTGDEKLFF.

V and J are TRBV5-1 and TRBJ1-1; 8 bases are a match to TRBD1. The CDR3 has 15 residues. Trimming took 3 bases from V and 5 from J; bases not matched to a gene: 9. Germline V lookup: CDR1 SGHRS, CDR2 YFSETQ. The CDR3 loop reads CASSYTGGTGTEAFF. The CDR3 coding sequence is TGCGCCAGCAGCTATACAGGGGGTACAGGTACTGAAGCTTTCTTT.

The chain has TRBV6-4 and TRBJ2-3; D gene unclear. Looked up from germline, CDR1 is MRHNA and CDR2 is SNTAGT. CDR3 length equals 14 residues. Trimming took 0 bases from V and 2 from J, leaving 6 bases between them. This CDR3 is CASSDSPNTDTQYF. The CDR3, as DNA: TGTGCCAGCAGTGACTCGCCTAACACAGATACGCAGTATTTT.

V and J are TRBV7-9 and TRBJ2-7; D might be TRBD1 or TRBD2, each matching 7 bases. The CDR3 covers 17 residues. The V gene lost 7 bases and the J gene lost 3 bases, with 25 bases spanning the gap. Germline V gene data show CDR1 as SEHNR and CDR2 as FQNEAQ (reference sequence). CDR3 bases: TGTGCCAGCACCCTCCTCGGGGCCGACAGGGAGGGCTACGAGCAGTACTTC. This sequence encodes CASTLLGADREGYEQYF.

V gene TRBV6-5 combines with J gene TRBJ1-2, with unresolved D. This CDR3 is built from 13 residues. Germline CDR1 MNHEY, CDR2 SVGAGI. Trimming took off 0 bases at V and 6 bases at J, with 8 bases between the two ends. The CDR3 DNA follows: TGTGCCAGCAGTTACTCGGGCGCGGATGGCTACACCTTC. Translated: CASSYSGADGYTF.

Here the CDR3 reads CASSLEEVNTGELFF. In nucleotides, the CDR3 is TGTGCCAGCAGCTTAGAGGAAGTGAACACCGGGGAGCTGTTTTTT. The V and J genes are TRBV13 and TRBJ2-2; D ambiguous. The CDR3 totals 15 residues. Germline V gene lookup returns CDR1 PRHDT and CDR2 FYEKMQ (reference sequence). V dropped 1 base and J dropped 1 base, with 7 bases sitting between them.

This clone appeared a single time. The chain recombines TRBV7-8 with TRBJ2-1; 9 nucleotides match TRBD2. The J segment lost 8 bases and the V segment lost 5 bases, leaving 13 bases of the junction unmatched. Germline assignment: CDR1 SGHVS and CDR2 FQNEAQ. This CDR3 spans 16 amino acids. The CDR3 coding sequence is TGTGCCAGCAGCCTCGGGCTAGCGGGGTTTGGCGATGAGCAGTTCTTC. It yields the protein CASSLGLAGFGDEQFF.

The J gene is TRBJ1-2, the V gene TRBV4-1; unclear D gene. Trimming took 0 bases from V and 8 from J, leaving 13 bases between them. The CDR3 covers 14 residues. The germline CDR1 and CDR2 sequences are MGHRA and YSYEKL. CDR3 loop: CASSQDGFYRGYTF. The CDR3 coding sequence is TGCGCCAGCAGCCAAGATGGATTTTACCGGGGCTACACCTTC.

This clone was seen once. V usage is TRBV28 and J usage is TRBJ2-2, with 9 positions matching TRBD1. CDR1 and CDR2 from the germline V gene are MDHEN and SYDVKM. The CDR3 sequence is 17 residues long. V gave up 5 bases and J gave up 2 bases; unmatched junction bases: 9. The CDR3, as DNA: TGTGCCAGCAGTGACTTACAGACAGGGGGTAACACCGGGGAGCTGTTTTTT. Translation gives CASSDLQTGGNTGELFF.

The chain recombines TRBV30 with TRBJ1-4, with unresolved D. Germline CDR1 GTSNPN, CDR2 SVGIG (reference sequence). The CDR3 covers 13 residues. Trimming removed 2 bases at V and 7 bases at J, with 11 bases between. For the CDR3, the DNA is TGTGCCTGGAGTAAAGGTGTCGGTGAAAAACTGTTTTTT. This encodes CAWSKGVGEKLFF.

The rearrangement uses TRBV6-5 and TRBJ2-1; D call uncertain. V gave up 10 bases and J gave up 8 bases, with 21 bases separating them. The V gene's germline CDR1 is MNHEY and CDR2 SVGAGI. The CDR3 sequence is 14 residues long. The CDR3, as DNA: TGTGCCACCACCCCACTCGGGCTGTGGGATGAGCAGTTCTTC. Translation: CATTPLGLWDEQFF.